This T cell receptor (beta chain) originates from a study of OX40 agonist ivuxolimab in advanced cancers. Sequenced by immunoSEQ multiplex PCR; TCRdb stores in-frame clones only, minus some. The profile shows 85,000 to 100,000 clones, 85% to 95% of them singletons. The germline CDR1 and CDR2 sequences are SGHNT and YENEEA. The J segment lost 3 bases and the V segment lost 5 bases, leaving 4 bases of the junction unmatched. This CDR3 spans 13 amino acids. The chain combines TRBV11-3 with TRBJ2-7, with 7 bases lining up with TRBD1. The sample consisted of CD4+ or CD8+ T cells sorted from blood, taken in a trial of the OX40 agonist ivuxolimab. The clonotype originates from an adult with an advanced solid tumor such as melanoma, head and neck, liver or kidney cancer. CDR3 region: CASSLRQGYEQYF. The DNA of the CDR3 is TGTGCCAGCAGCCTCCGACAGGGCTACGAGCAGTACTTC.